The rows below give T cell receptor beta chains drawn from one sample of a study of T cell responses to AZD1222 COVID-19 vaccine. Only in-frame clones appear in the TCRdb table, and some are missing; sequencing was by immunoSEQ multiplex PCR. The data hold under 70,000 clones, with 84% observed a single time. The specimen was peripheral blood, collected on day 0 of AZD1222 vaccination. The receptors stem from an adult in good health. The CDR3 runs from the conserved cysteine through the conserved F or W. A D gene is named only where the DNA matches it firmly. Rows may omit the clone size; those that give it use once, few, many or a size class.

V: TRBV5-6
size: .
D: TRBD2
J: TRBJ2-3
DNA: TGTGCCAGCAGCAGGACGAAGCGGGAGGGCACAGATACGCAGTATTTT
CDR3: CASSRTKREGTDTQYF

V: TRBV28
size: .
D: .
J: TRBJ2-3
DNA: TGTGCCAGCAGTCCTCGGGCAGGAGGCACAGATACGCAGTATTTT
CDR3: CASSPRAGGTDTQYF

V: TRBV7-9
size: .
D: TRBD1
J: TRBJ2-2
DNA: TGTGCCAGCAGCCCGGGACAGGGGAATACCGGGGAGCTGTTTTTT
CDR3: CASSPGQGNTGELFF

V: TRBV30
size: .
D: .
J: TRBJ1-1
DNA: TGTGCCTGGAGTGATAAAGGTTACACTGAAGCTTTCTTT
CDR3: CAWSDKGYTEAFF

V: TRBV2
size: once
D: .
J: TRBJ1-2
DNA: TGTGCCAGCATTGATCGGGGTGGGGCTCTTGGCTACACCTTC
CDR3: CASIDRGGALGYTF

V: TRBV11-2
size: .
D: TRBD1
J: TRBJ2-7
DNA: TGTGCCAGCAGCTTCGGCGGACAGGGGGCATTTACTTACGAGCAGTACTTC
CDR3: CASSFGGQGAFTYEQYF

V: TRBV28
size: .
D: .
J: TRBJ1-4
DNA: TGTGCCAGCAGTTCAGGGGATGAAAAACTGTTTTTT
CDR3: CASSSGDEKLFF

V: TRBV7-9
size: .
D: .
J: TRBJ1-2
DNA: TGTGCCAGCAGCATAACGGGAAGCGGCTTATTGGATGGCTACACCTTC
CDR3: CASSITGSGLLDGYTF

V: TRBV30
size: .
D: .
J: TRBJ2-7
DNA: TGTGCCTGGAGTGTACGTGACGCCTCCTACGAGCAGTACTTC
CDR3: CAWSVRDASYEQYF

V: TRBV4-3
size: .
D: .
J: TRBJ1-5
DNA: TGCGCCAGCAGCCAGGGTCTAAATCAGCCCCAGCATTTT
CDR3: CASSQGLNQPQHF

V: TRBV3-1/TRBV3-2
size: .
D: TRBD1
J: TRBJ1-1
DNA: TGTGCCAGCAGCCCCCATTCGCAGGGGGCCGCTTTCTTT
CDR3: CASSPHSQGAAFF

V: TRBV28
size: .
D: TRBD2
J: TRBJ2-1
DNA: TGTGCCAGCAGTTTCTCCCTAGCGGGAGGGAAAGATGAGCAGTTCTTC
CDR3: CASSFSLAGGKDEQFF

V: TRBV20-1
size: .
D: TRBD2
J: TRBJ2-1
DNA: TGCAGTGCTAGTCCGCCCAGCGGGAGAATCAGTGAGCAGTTCTTC
CDR3: CSASPPSGRISEQFF

V: TRBV10-3
size: .
D: TRBD2
J: TRBJ2-3
DNA: TGTGCCATCAAAAGGGAAGGTAGCGGGAGTTTAGTGAATACGCAGTATTTT
CDR3: CAIKREGSGSLVNTQYF

V: TRBV7-8
size: .
D: .
J: TRBJ1-2
DNA: TGTGCCAGCAGCTCAGGACGACCTGGGGGCTACACCTTC
CDR3: CASSSGRPGGYTF

V: TRBV5-4
size: .
D: .
J: TRBJ2-6
DNA: TGTGCCAGCAGCTTGAGAGGGGGTGGAAGCGTCCTGACTTTC
CDR3: CASSLRGGGSVLTF

V: TRBV7-6
size: once
D: .
J: TRBJ2-1
DNA: TGTGCCAGCAGCTCCAACAATGAGCAGTTCTTC
CDR3: CASSSNNEQFF

V: TRBV6-2/TRBV6-3
size: .
D: .
J: TRBJ2-1
DNA: TGTGCCAGCAGTTGGACTCCGAGCTCCTACAATGAGCAGTTCTTC
CDR3: CASSWTPSSYNEQFF

V: TRBV27
size: .
D: .
J: TRBJ2-1
DNA: TGTGCCAGCAGTTTATATATAACGCCACCTTACAATGAGCAGTTCTTC
CDR3: CASSLYITPPYNEQFF

V: TRBV3-1/TRBV3-2
size: .
D: TRBD2
J: TRBJ2-3
DNA: TGTGCCAGCAGCCAAGAAGATGCGCTGACTAGCGGGGGTGATACGCAGTATTTT
CDR3: CASSQEDALTSGGDTQYF

V: TRBV14
size: .
D: .
J: TRBJ1-1
DNA: TGTGCCAGCAGCCGAGAGGACAGATACACTGAAGCTTTCTTT
CDR3: CASSREDRYTEAFF

V: TRBV29-1
size: .
D: .
J: TRBJ1-4
DNA: TGCAGCGTTGTATTAAAAGGTGAAAAACTGTTTTTT
CDR3: CSVVLKGEKLFF

V: TRBV19
size: medium-sized
D: TRBD1
J: TRBJ1-2
DNA: TGTGCCACCAGGACAGGGGCGGTCGGTGGCTACACCTTC
CDR3: CATRTGAVGGYTF

V: TRBV6-5
size: .
D: .
J: TRBJ1-5
DNA: TGTGCCAGCAGTTACTCCTTCGCGGGTGTGAATCAGCCCCAGCATTTT
CDR3: CASSYSFAGVNQPQHF

V: TRBV19
size: once
D: .
J: TRBJ1-1
DNA: TGTGCCAGTAGTATACCCACGACGGGAGTTATGAACACTGAAGCTTTCTTT
CDR3: CASSIPTTGVMNTEAFF

V: TRBV5-1
size: .
D: .
J: TRBJ2-7
DNA: TGCGCCAGCAGCTTGGCCGGCGGGTCTCTCTCCTACGAGCAGTACTTC
CDR3: CASSLAGGSLSYEQYF